One and the same sample provided the 11 T cell receptor beta chains below, sequenced in a study of hypomethylating agent response in myelodysplastic syndrome. The method was immunoSEQ multiplex PCR; TCRdb's version includes in-frame clones alone and lacks a portion of them. The sample holds 950 to 1,500 clones; 75% to 80% are singletons and the top ten take roughly a fifth. The sequencing used bone marrow, collected before or after starting hypomethylating agent treatment for myelodysplastic syndrome (not recorded which). These receptor sequences come from a human donor with myelodysplastic syndrome.

The J gene is TRBJ1-1, the V gene TRBV7-3, with D maybe TRBD1 (5 bases). The V end was cut by 2 bases, the J end by 13 bases, with 17 bases between. Germline V gene data show CDR1 as SGHTA and CDR2 as FQGTGA. The CDR3 runs 13 residues. CDR3 in amino acids: CASSLLGTGINFF. For the CDR3, the DNA is TGTGCCAGCAGCTTACTAGGGACCGGGATAAATTTCTTT.

This chain links TRBV28 with TRBJ2-1; a weak D match, TRBD2 (5 bases). There are 13 residues in the CDR3. Germline CDR1 and CDR2: MDHEN and SYDVKM. Trimming took off 6 bases at V and 2 bases at J, with 8 bases between the two ends. Here the CDR3 reads CASSSGAYNEQFF. The CDR3 DNA follows: TGTGCCAGCAGCTCCGGGGCCTACAATGAGCAGTTCTTC.

This clone has just a few counts. The chain employs TRBV28 and TRBJ1-2; D gene unclear. Germline CDR1 MDHEN, CDR2 SYDVKM. CDR3 length equals 11 residues. Deletions cut 6 bases from V and 8 bases from J, with 10 bases between. In DNA, the CDR3 is TGTGCCAGCAGCCGGAACGACGGCTACACCTTC. Amino acid sequence: CASSRNDGYTF.

The chain has TRBV15 and TRBJ2-7, with a possible D match to TRBD1 (5 bases). The germline V gene encodes CDR1 LNHNV and CDR2 YYDKDF (reference sequence). Trimming cost V 3 bases and J 5 bases, with 11 bases left between them. There are 13 residues in the CDR3. The CDR3 bases are TGTGCCACCAGCAGTGTCAGGGCGGACGAGCAGTACTTC. Translation gives CATSSVRADEQYF. The full variable domain, with the rest looked up from reference TRBV15 and TRBJ2-7, is DAMVIQNPRYQVTQFGKPVTLSCSQTLNHNVMYWYQQKSSQAPKLLFHYYDKDFNNEADTPDNFQSRRPNTSFCFLDIRSPGLGDTAMYLCATSSVRADEQYFGPGTRLTVT.

The V call is TRBV28, the J call TRBJ1-4, with D maybe TRBD1 (5 bases). The ends were cut back, 5 bases at V and 0 bases at J, with 10 bases in the middle. Per germline, CDR1 MDHEN and CDR2 SYDVKM. The CDR3 is 15 residues long. The chain's CDR3 is CASSQPGSTNEKLFF. CDR3 DNA sequence: TGTGCCAGCAGTCAACCAGGGTCAACTAATGAAAAACTGTTTTTT.

This chain connects TRBV7-9 to TRBJ2-1, with 7 bases identical to TRBD1. The CDR3 has 13 amino acids. Germline CDR1 reads SEHNR; CDR2 reads FQNEAQ (reference sequence). V shed 2 bases, J shed 12 bases, and the junction held 7 bases outside the gene matches. CDR3 DNA sequence: TGTGCCAGCAGCTTAATTCAAGGGGGCGGGCAGTTCTTC. Amino acid sequence: CASSLIQGGGQFF.

The genes are TRBV4-3 and TRBJ2-7; 7 nucleotides line up with TRBD2. Per germline, CDR1 LGHNA and CDR2 YSLEER. With V trimmed by 1 base and J by 1 base, 4 bases remained unmatched. This CDR3 is built from 15 residues. The CDR3, as DNA: TGCGCCAGCAGCCAAGTGTGGGGGGGTTCCTACGAGCAGTACTTC. Translation: CASSQVWGGSYEQYF.

V and J are TRBV25-1 and TRBJ2-1, with 12 bases that match TRBD2. CDR3 length equals 16 residues. After removal of 4 bases from V and 8 bases from J, the junction contained 9 bases not matched to a gene. Looked up from germline, CDR1 is MGHDK and CDR2 is SYGVNS. The CDR3 protein is CASSAGLAGGVYEQFF. In DNA form, the CDR3 reads TGTGCCAGCAGTGCTGGGCTAGCGGGGGGGGTCTATGAGCAGTTCTTC.

V is TRBV5-3 and J is TRBJ2-7; D could derive from TRBD1 or TRBD2 (5 bases each). TRBV5-3 is assigned to the ORF class and has an uncertain function. This CDR3 is 15 amino acids long. With 4 bases removed from V and 1 base from J, the gap between germline ends came to 15 bases. This chain's CDR3 is CARSLSGTASYEQYF. In DNA form, the CDR3 reads TGTGCCAGAAGCCTGAGTGGGACGGCTTCCTACGAGCAGTACTTC.

The chain joins TRBV11-2 to TRBJ2-7; 9 bases fit TRBD1. The CDR3 is made up of 14 amino acids. After removal of 3 bases from V and 5 bases from J, the junction contained 5 bases not matched to a gene. Looked up from germline, CDR1 is SGHAT and CDR2 is FQNNGV. The CDR3 sequence is CASSLAGQGDEQYF. CDR3 nucleotide sequence: TGTGCCAGCAGCTTGGCGGGACAGGGCGACGAGCAGTACTTC.

The chain recombines TRBV18 with TRBJ2-7; no reliable D call. The CDR3 covers 10 residues. CDR1 is KGHSH, CDR2 LQKENI, per germline. Trimming left V 9 bases short and J 3 bases short, with 6 bases between. CDR3 coding DNA: TGTGCCAGTTCTATCTACGAGCAGTACTTC. This sequence encodes CASSIYEQYF.